Included here is one TCR beta chain sequence, with context. The sample holds a few counts of this clonotype. This clone's antigen is unknown. The record has no base qualities; no much larger clone is one base away. The data derive from a study of T-cell memory formation after mild COVID-19 (dated by TCRdb to about 2021). About the study as a whole: Most TCR sequence clusters were specific to one of the two donors. Longitudinal TCRalpha and TCRbeta repertoire sequencing tracked T-cell clones expanding and contracting after mild COVID-19 in two donors. The cohort was made up of two young adult volunteers, one female and one male, who were previously healthy.

The CDR3 sequence holds 14 residues, the cysteine and phenylalanine included. Of the read, only the CDR3 DNA is kept; its 42 bases are in frame from base 1. The CDR1 and CDR2 encoded by the germline V gene are MNHEY and SVGAGI. V is cut back by 3 bases and J by 4 bases, with 6 bases in the junction unmatched. Paper-wide results and their limitations: Contracting CD4+ clones were found mainly in CM and EM memory subsets, while CD8+ clones were enriched in EMRA. Some responding clones were found in pre-infection memory, which suggests that pre-existing cross-reactive memory T cells took part in the SARS-CoV-2 response. Clones that contracted from day 15 to 85 showed balanced CD4/CD8 phenotypes, whereas a second wave of clones that expanded from day 15 to 37 leaned towards CD4+. The second-wave clones that peaked on day 37 were not confirmed to be SARS-CoV-2 specific. The study covered only two mild cases, and larger cohorts including severe cases with pre-infection samples were considered necessary.

This sample was sequenced with an Illumina NovaSeq 6000. TCRalpha and TCRbeta cDNA libraries were constructed by 5'RACE with constant-segment primers, with sample barcodes and unique molecular identifiers being introduced. Trizol reagent was used to extract RNA from every sample. The libraries were amplified in two PCR steps, and the second step added a second sample barcode and Illumina TruSeq adapters. The libraries were sequenced on an Illumina NovaSeq using 2 x 150 bp paired-end reads. Per the authors' processing: The reads were demultiplexed and collapsed into UMI-guided consensus sequences using migec v1.2.7. With mixcr v2.1.11, UMI consensuses were aligned to TRA and TRB V and J templates and assembled into clonotypes. A clonotype was counted as expanded or contracted only when both edgeR and NoisET called the clonotype significant, with the noise models trained on biological replicates. For edgeR calls, a false discovery rate-adjusted p below 0.01 and a log2 fold-change threshold of 1 were applied. As an exploratory analysis of dynamics, PCA with hierarchical clustering was applied to max-normalized trajectories of the 1000 most abundant clonotypes. Each responding clone was given a CD4 or CD8 phenotype based on the CD4+ and CD8+ repertoires, which had been sequenced separately. TCRdb handled the public reads itself, with Q25 trimming in fastp and clone calling in MiXCR, and kept productive beta chains. Here each entry gathers all rows of one CDR3 protein and keeps the most common genes and DNA. The V and J calls follow TCRdb's processing rather than the paper's. The sample records 140,000 or so distinct CDR3 sequences, 13% to 15% of which are singletons. The ten largest clones represent about 26% of the sample.

Ficoll-Paque density gradient centrifugation was the method used to isolate PBMCs. This sequence was found in an adult woman who had mild COVID-19 (a few samples of this study predate the infection). The sample titles of this study are shuffled in the database, so cell type and time point are left out; the donor was told from shared clones. This chain is built from TRBV6-5 and TRBJ2-7, and TRBD2 aligns with 7 junction nucleotides. Material: PBMCs or a T cell subset sorted from them (not recorded which). The DNA is as follows: TGTGCCAGCAGTTATGGGGGGGATCGGTACGAGCAGTACTTC. The encoded protein is CASSYGGDRYEQYF.